This TCR beta chain was captured in a study of cytomegalovirus exposure and HLA in healthy donors. With V trimmed by 5 bases and J by 1 base, 10 bases remained unmatched. The CDR3 has 16 residues. The germline CDR1 and CDR2 sequences are SGHAT and FQNNGV. The PCR was carried out with 60 Vbeta primers and 13 Jbeta primers. The repertoire was sequenced with immunoSEQ multiplex PCR; TCRdb's copy has only in-frame clones and lacks some. Listed are 90,000 to 120,000 clones; 0.59% falls within the top ten. The V call is TRBV11-2, the J call TRBJ2-7, with 8 bases identical to TRBD1. Sequencing was performed on PBMCs. This receptor was obtained from a man aged 45-60 years in good health and CMV-seronegative. CDR3 in amino acids: CASSRRSDRGSYEQYF. The CDR3 nucleotides read TGTGCCAGCAGCCGACGTTCCGACAGGGGTTCCTACGAGCAGTACTTC.